This T cell receptor beta chain was profiled in a study of T cell repertoires in cytomegalovirus infection. Overall study: It was the public TCR beta signatures that indicated both CMV infection and matching HLA type.

Study findings and constraints: Cumulative frequency (of public TCR beta family members) identified carriers of CMV plus the relevant HLA. In two of eight donors, the top clonotype was HLA-C-restricted CMV-specific.

A single record per CDR3 protein comes from TCRdb applying MiXCR to the reads. The sample includes 680,000 or so distinct CDR3 sequences, about 40% of them seen just once. CDR1 LNHDA and CDR2 SQIVND come from the germline V gene (reference sequence). Trimming left V 5 bases short and J 7 bases short, with 18 bases between. The CDR3 totals 15 residues. There are a few counts of this clonotype. Its antigen is undetermined. This TCR was sampled from a human donor in good health (CMV status not recorded). Some clones in this sample may be carry-over from other donors' samples. Input material: PBMCs. The rearrangement joins TRBV19 to TRBJ1-5; D may be TRBD1 (5 bases). Here the CDR3 DNA reads TGTGCCAGTAGTCCCCGGGGCGCAGGGCCCCAGCCCCAGCATTTT. Protein: CASSPRGAGPQPQHF.